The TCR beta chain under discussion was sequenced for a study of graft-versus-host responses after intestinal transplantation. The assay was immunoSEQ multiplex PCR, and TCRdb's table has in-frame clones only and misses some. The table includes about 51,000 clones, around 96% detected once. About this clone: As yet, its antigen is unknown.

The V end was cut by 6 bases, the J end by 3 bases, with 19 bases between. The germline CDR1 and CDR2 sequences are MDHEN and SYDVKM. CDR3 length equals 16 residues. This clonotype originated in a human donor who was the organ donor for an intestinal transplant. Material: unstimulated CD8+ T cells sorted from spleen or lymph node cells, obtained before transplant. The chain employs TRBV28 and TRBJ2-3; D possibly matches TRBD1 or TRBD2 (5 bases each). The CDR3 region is CASSPGRVERTDTQYF. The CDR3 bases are TGTGCCAGCAGCCCGGGGCGGGTTGAGCGGACAGATACGCAGTATTTT.